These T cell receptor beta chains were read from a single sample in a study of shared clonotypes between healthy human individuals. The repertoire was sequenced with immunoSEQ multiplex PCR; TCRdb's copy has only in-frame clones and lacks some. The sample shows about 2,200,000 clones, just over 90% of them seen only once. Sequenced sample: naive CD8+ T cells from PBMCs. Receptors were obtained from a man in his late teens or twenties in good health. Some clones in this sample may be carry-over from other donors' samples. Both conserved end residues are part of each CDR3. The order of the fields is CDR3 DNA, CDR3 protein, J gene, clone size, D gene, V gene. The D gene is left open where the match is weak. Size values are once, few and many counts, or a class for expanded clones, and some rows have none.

TGTGCCAGCAGCGTAGCAGCGGCAGGGGGGTACGAGCAGTACTTC,CASSVAAAGGYEQYF,TRBJ2-7,-,-,TRBV9
TGTGCCAGCAGTTACCAGGGGAGCTCCTACGAGCAGTACTTC,CASSYQGSSYEQYF,TRBJ2-7,-,-,TRBV28
TGCGCCAGCAGCTTGGGGCAGGGGCTAAGGTACGAGCAGTACTTC,CASSLGQGLRYEQYF,TRBJ2-7,-,-,TRBV5-1
TGCAGCTTCCACCTCGTGAGGGGCGACTCCTACGAGCAGTACTTC,CSFHLVRGDSYEQYF,TRBJ2-7,-,-,TRBV29-1
TGTGCCAGTTCAACGTTAGCGGGAGGGCCAGATACGCAGTATTTT,CASSTLAGGPDTQYF,TRBJ2-3,-,TRBD2,TRBV27
TGTGCCAGCAGCCTAGACGTGGGACTAGCGGGAGAGAACACCGGGGAGCTGTTTTTT,CASSLDVGLAGENTGELFF,TRBJ2-2,-,TRBD2,TRBV7-3
TGTGCCAGCAGCGTCTACACCGGGGAGCTGTTTTTT,CASSVYTGELFF,TRBJ2-2,-,-,TRBV9
TGTGCCAGCAGTTTATTTCCGGACAGGGGGTATTACGAGCAGTACTTC,CASSLFPDRGYYEQYF,TRBJ2-7,-,TRBD1,TRBV27
TGCGCCAGCAGCCAACGAGGAGAGCCCTACAATGAGCAGTTCTTC,CASSQRGEPYNEQFF,TRBJ2-1,-,-,TRBV4-1
TGTGCCAGCAGCGTAAGCCGCGGGGAGCTGTTTTTT,CASSVSRGELFF,TRBJ2-2,-,-,TRBV9
TGCGCCAGCAGCCAAGTGGGCCTTCGGGGGGAGACCCAGTACTTC,CASSQVGLRGETQYF,TRBJ2-5,-,-,TRBV4-1
TGTGCCAGCAGCGGAAGGCTGGGACACAGCTCCTACGAGCAGTACTTC,CASSGRLGHSSYEQYF,TRBJ2-7,-,-,TRBV9
TGTGCCAGCAGCTGGGGCACAGATACGCAGTATTTT,CASSWGTDTQYF,TRBJ2-3,-,-,TRBV7-6
TGTGCCAGCAGCTTCCTCCCCGCATCCTACAATGAGCAGTTCTTC,CASSFLPASYNEQFF,TRBJ2-1,-,-,TRBV9
TGTGCCAGCAGTTCCTTCCTCGAACAAACCAAAAACATTCAGTACTTC,CASSSFLEQTKNIQYF,TRBJ2-4,-,-,TRBV28
TGTGCCAGCAGTCCTCGTCCTTATAGCAATCAGCCCCAGCATTTT,CASSPRPYSNQPQHF,TRBJ1-5,-,-,TRBV27
TGTGCCAGCAGCGTGACAGGGGGCCCTTACGAGCAGTACTTC,CASSVTGGPYEQYF,TRBJ2-7,-,TRBD1,TRBV9
TGTGCCAGCAGCTTCCTACAGGGGGAGCCGGCCACCGGGGAGCTGTTTTTT,CASSFLQGEPATGELFF,TRBJ2-2,-,TRBD1,TRBV5-6
TGTGCCAGTAGTATCCGGGGAAACACTGAAGCTTTCTTT,CASSIRGNTEAFF,TRBJ1-1,-,-,TRBV19
TGTGCCAGCAGTTACTCTTCGACAGGGTTCTATGGCTACACCTTC,CASSYSSTGFYGYTF,TRBJ1-2,once,TRBD1,TRBV6-6
TGTGCCAGCAGTCTGAGCGGGAGCTCCTACAATGAGCAGTTCTTC,CASSLSGSSYNEQFF,TRBJ2-1,-,TRBD2,TRBV27
TGTGCCAGCAGCTTAGGCACTAGCGGGAGGGGTGGTGAGCAGTTCTTC,CASSLGTSGRGGEQFF,TRBJ2-1,-,TRBD2,TRBV11-2
TGCAGCGTGGGGGACAGGGGGACGTCTGAAGCTTTCTTT,CSVGDRGTSEAFF,TRBJ1-1,-,TRBD1,TRBV29-1
TGCGCCAGCAGCTTGAGCGGGAGAGCAGATACGCAGTATTTT,CASSLSGRADTQYF,TRBJ2-3,-,TRBD2,TRBV5-1
TGTGCCAGTAGTACGGACAGGGAGGGGAAGGACACTGAAGCTTTCTTT,CASSTDREGKDTEAFF,TRBJ1-1,-,TRBD1,TRBV19
TGTGCCTGGAGTGCCCGGACCACCTACGAGCAGTACTTC,CAWSARTTYEQYF,TRBJ2-7,-,-,TRBV30
TGTGCCAGCAGTTCGGGGTTGACCTACGAGCAGTACTTC,CASSSGLTYEQYF,TRBJ2-7,-,-,TRBV28
TGTGCCAGCTCACTGGGGGCAACGCCGAGCGAGCAGTACTTC,CASSLGATPSEQYF,TRBJ2-7,-,-,TRBV18
TGTGCCAGCAGCCAGGAAAGCTTTTCGGAGACCCAGTACTTC,CASSQESFSETQYF,TRBJ2-5,-,-,TRBV7-9
TGTGCCAGCAGCTTCCTAGGGGGCTCCTACGAGCAGTACTTC,CASSFLGGSYEQYF,TRBJ2-7,-,-,TRBV5-4
TGCGCCAGCAGCCAAGTTCACCGGGACGAGCAGTACTTC,CASSQVHRDEQYF,TRBJ2-7,-,-,TRBV4-1
TGTGCCAGCAGCTACGGGACAATAAACGAGCAGTACTTC,CASSYGTINEQYF,TRBJ2-7,-,-,TRBV13
TGTGCCAGCAGCTTAGACAGTGCCCACGAGCAGTACTTC,CASSLDSAHEQYF,TRBJ2-7,-,-,TRBV11-2